One and the same sample provided the 19 T cell receptor beta chains below, sequenced in a study of beta chain features in type 1 diabetes. Broader study findings: A moderate, significant TCRB CDR3 shortening appeared in type 1 diabetes across four CD4+ subsets.

Expressed TCRB transcripts were sequenced after all isolated RNA was converted to cDNA. Profiling relied on immunoSEQ multiplex PCR, and the TCRdb table lists in-frame clones only, not all of them. The table shows around 44,000 clones, with 66% occurring only once. For these TCRs, the target antigens are not known. The sequenced sample consisted of Tregs from blood. The receptors here all came from a woman aged 18-30 years with type 1 diabetes.

This chain connects TRBV5-1 to TRBJ1-1, with a possible D match to TRBD1 (5 bases). V dropped 2 bases and J dropped 5 bases, with 10 bases sitting between them. CDR1 and CDR2 from the germline V gene are SGHRS and YFSETQ. This CDR3 contains 13 residues. CDR3 DNA sequence: TGCGCCAGCAGCTTCTCGGGGGTTACTGAAGCTTTCTTT. It encodes CASSFSGVTEAFF.

This clone occurred once. The gene calls are TRBV5-1 and TRBJ2-5, with D maybe TRBD1 (6 bases). CDR1 and CDR2 (germline): SGHRS, YFSETQ. V shed 4 bases and J shed 3 bases, with 10 bases lying between them. The CDR3 length is 13 residues. The CDR3 DNA follows: TGCGCCAGCAGCACCGGACAGAAAGAGACCCAGTACTTC. Its protein product is CASSTGQKETQYF.

This chain connects TRBV6-1 to TRBJ1-5; D unresolved. V lost 8 bases to trimming and J lost 0 bases, with 8 bases between them. The germline V gene has CDR1 MNHNS and CDR2 SASEGT. CDR3 length: 13 residues. CDR3 amino acids: CASRANSNQPQHF. As DNA, the CDR3 is TGTGCCAGCCGAGCAAATAGCAATCAGCCCCAGCATTTT.

The V and J genes are TRBV18 and TRBJ1-5, with 7 bases aligning to TRBD1. V was pared by 6 bases and J by 3 bases, with 8 bases of the junction left unmatched. The CDR3 is 15 residues long. The V gene's germline CDR1 is KGHSH and CDR2 LQKENI. The CDR3 reads CASSPQGGDNQPQHF. The DNA of the CDR3 is TGTGCCAGCTCGCCCCAGGGGGGAGACAATCAGCCCCAGCATTTT. Based on the CDR3 plus reference TRBV18 and TRBJ1-5, the full variable domain is NAGVMQNPRHLVRRRGQEARLRCSPMKGHSHVYWYRQLPEEGLKFMVYLQKENIIDESGMPKERFSAEFPKEGPSILRIQQVVRGDSAAYFCASSPQGGDNQPQHFGDGTRLSIL.

This clone was counted once. The J gene is TRBJ1-2, the V gene TRBV7-2, with 7 bases aligning to TRBD1. Germline CDR1 and CDR2: SGHTA and FQGNSA. After removal of 2 bases from V and 2 bases from J, the junction contained 11 bases not matched to a gene. The CDR3 runs 17 residues. The chain's CDR3 is CASSLSLLGRGNYGYTF. The CDR3 DNA reads TGTGCCAGCAGCTTATCACTATTGGGCAGGGGGAACTATGGCTACACCTTC.

This clone was detected only once. This chain connects TRBV4-3 to TRBJ1-6; possible D gene TRBD1, 6 bases. The ends were cut back, 3 bases at V and 7 bases at J, with 19 bases in the middle. CDR3 size: 17 residues. Looked up from germline, CDR1 is LGHNA and CDR2 is YSLEER. The CDR3 loop is CASSHAPPGQLNSPLHF. For the CDR3, the DNA is TGCGCCAGCAGCCATGCACCCCCGGGACAACTGAATTCACCCCTCCACTTT.

The chain carries TRBV16 and TRBJ1-2, with 7 bases lining up with TRBD1. The J segment lost 4 bases and the V segment lost 0 bases, leaving 5 bases of the junction unmatched. CDR1 and CDR2 (germline): KGHSY, FQNENV. The CDR3 spans 15 residues. The CDR3 nucleotides read TGTGCCAGCAGCCAATCTCAGGGGGGAATCTATGGCTACACCTTC. Translation: CASSQSQGGIYGYTF.

The CDR3 spells CSVEARLGETQYF. Here the CDR3 DNA reads TGCAGCGTTGAGGCCCGACTCGGGGAGACCCAGTACTTC. The chain combines TRBV29-1 with TRBJ2-5, with D hard to call. Trimming pared 3 bases from V and 5 bases from J, leaving 13 bases between. Germline loops: CDR1 SQVTM, CDR2 ANQGSEA. The CDR3 covers 13 residues.

The chain couples TRBV7-9 to TRBJ1-6, with D uncertain. The germline gives CDR1 SEHNR, CDR2 FQNEAQ (reference sequence). V shed 3 bases and J shed 4 bases, with 13 bases lying between them. This CDR3 has 16 residues. CDR3 in amino acids: CASSFSRRMYNSPLHF. The CDR3 DNA sequence: TGTGCCAGCAGCTTTTCCCGGAGAATGTATAATTCACCCCTCCACTTT.

The sample holds a few counts of this clone. DNA for the CDR3: TGTGCCAGCATTTCCCCCCACCGGGGACTACCGTTCTTC. Translating gives CASISPHRGLPFF. The rearrangement uses TRBV6-5 and TRBJ2-1; TRBD2 aligns across 7 bases. CDR3 length: 13 amino acids. The trim removed 7 bases at V and 15 bases at J, leaving 15 bases unmatched. Per germline, CDR1 MNHEY and CDR2 SVGAGI.

The CDR3 reads CASSSGGREGYTF. The DNA for the CDR3 is TGTGCCAGCAGCTCAGGGGGGCGTGAGGGCTACACCTTC. The rearrangement uses TRBV5-6 and TRBJ1-2; 7 nucleotides line up with TRBD1. The germline CDR1 and CDR2 sequences are SGHDT and YYEEEE. This CDR3 has 13 residues. Trimming at V came to 3 bases and at J to 8 bases, leaving 7 bases not matched to a gene.

V usage is TRBV4-3 and J usage is TRBJ2-1, with a tentative D call TRBD2 (5 bases). This CDR3 region has 15 residues. Trimming pared 0 bases from V and 9 bases from J, leaving 15 bases between. Germline V gene data show CDR1 as LGHNA and CDR2 as YSLEER. CDR3 coding DNA: TGCGCCAGCAGCCAAGATCAGTTTGTTCGGGGTGAGCAGTTCTTC. Its protein is CASSQDQFVRGEQFF.

As concerns this clone: The same CDR3 arises from other DNA sequences in this sample as well. The chain combines TRBV5-1 with TRBJ1-2; maybe TRBD1 (6 bases). The CDR3 contains 16 residues. Germline CDR1 SGHRS, CDR2 YFSETQ. V was shortened by 0 bases and J by 8 bases, with 20 bases between the two germline ends. CDR3 in DNA: TGCGCCAGCAGCTTGGCCTTGACAGGTTCAGGCTACGGCTACACCTTC. Translated: CASSLALTGSGYGYTF.

The chain is built from TRBV7-2 and TRBJ1-5; D unclear. Trimming shortened V by 0 bases and J by 3 bases, and 9 bases separated the two germline ends. The length of the CDR3 is 15 residues. The germline V gene has CDR1 SGHTA and CDR2 FQGNSA. This CDR3 is CASSLAGNNNQPQHF. The CDR3 DNA reads as TGTGCCAGCAGCTTAGCCGGGAACAACAATCAGCCCCAGCATTTT. The whole variable domain, filled in from reference TRBV7-2 and TRBJ1-5, reads GAGVSQSPSNKVTEKGKDVELRCDPISGHTALYWYRQSLGQGLEFLIYFQGNSAPDKSGLPSDRFSAERTGGSVSTLTIQRTQQEDSAVYLCASSLAGNNNQPQHFGDGTRLSIL.

This clone has only one observation. This sequence joins TRBV9 and TRBJ1-6, with D perhaps matching TRBD1 (6 bases). The germline V gene encodes CDR1 SGDLS and CDR2 YYNGEE. The CDR3 totals 14 residues. V gave up 3 bases and J gave up 6 bases, with 10 bases separating them. CDR3 DNA sequence: TGTGCCAGCAGCGGGGGGCAGTCTAATTCACCCCTCCACTTT. This translates into CASSGGQSNSPLHF.

The chain links TRBV13 to TRBJ2-5, with 7 bases lining up with TRBD2. The J call may not be correct, given that the DNA end is closer to TRBJ2-7. Looked up from germline, CDR1 is PRHDT and CDR2 is FYEKMQ (reference sequence). This CDR3 is built from 14 residues. The CDR3 sequence is CASSPRGSTYEQYF. The CDR3, as DNA: TGTGCCAGCAGTCCCCGCGGGAGCACCTACGAGCAGTACTTC.

The V gene is TRBV30, the J gene TRBJ2-7; TRBD1 is a possible D gene (6 bases). Germline V gene lookup returns CDR1 GTSNPN and CDR2 SVGIG (reference sequence). The CDR3 extends over 13 amino acids. The V gene lost 1 base and the J gene lost 5 bases, with 12 bases spanning the gap. DNA of the CDR3: TGTGCCTGGAGTGAAACAGGGATGCACGAGCAGTACTTC. It is translated as CAWSETGMHEQYF.

V gene TRBV7-9 combines with J gene TRBJ2-6; weak D call: TRBD2 (5 bases). The CDR3 consists of 14 residues. Germline V gives CDR1 SEHNR, CDR2 FQNEAQ (reference sequence). V was clipped by 5 bases and J by 3 bases, with 8 bases between them. CDR3 region: CASSLRGGANVLTF. The CDR3 coding sequence is TGTGCCAGCAGCCTACGGGGTGGGGCCAACGTCCTGACTTTC.

This chain links TRBV7-2 with TRBJ2-1, with D possibly being TRBD2 (5 bases). In germline, CDR1 is SGHTA, CDR2 FQGNSA. Trimming removed 5 bases from V and 3 bases from J, with 5 bases in between. CDR3 length equals 12 residues. The CDR3: CASSRDYNEQFF. Written as DNA, the CDR3 is TGTGCCAGCAGCCGGGACTACAATGAGCAGTTCTTC.